These 5 T cell receptor beta chains originate from one sample sequenced in a study of molecular identifiers for immune sequencing clone quantification. TCRdb reprocessed the PCR reads via MiXCR and lists one record per CDR3 protein. Altogether just under 650,000 distinct CDR3 sequences are present, 15% to 20% being singletons, with the ten largest covering roughly 0.83%. The material sequenced was naive CD8+ T cells from blood, with Jurkat cell RNA spiked in. Subset indicated: FACS-sorted CD8+CD4-CCR7+CD45RA+ naive T cells. These receptors all stem from a human donor in good health. Some libraries in this study had Jurkat cell RNA spiked in.

This clonotype was observed at least ten times. The chain is built from TRBV11-2 and TRBJ2-1; D might be TRBD2 (5 bases). Trimming left V 1 base short and J 1 base short, with 11 bases between. The germline V gene encodes CDR1 SGHAT and CDR2 FQNNGV. CDR3 length: 16 residues. The CDR3 region has the DNA TGTGCCAGCAGCTTAGCTCCAAGCGGATCCTACAATGAGCAGTTCTTC. Protein sequence: CASSLAPSGSYNEQFF. Variable domain in full (rest from reference TRBV11-2 and TRBJ2-1): EAGVAQSPRYKIIEKRQSVAFWCNPISGHATLYWYQQILGQGPKLLIQFQNNGVVDDSQLPKDRFSAERLKGVDSTLKIQPAKLEDSAVYLCASSLAPSGSYNEQFFGPGTRLTVL.

This clonotype showed up just a few times. This rearrangement joins TRBV15 to TRBJ2-6; D gene unclear. Trimming took off 3 bases at V and 0 bases at J, with 3 bases between the two ends. CDR3 length: 14 residues. Germline values: CDR1 LNHNV, CDR2 YYDKDF (reference sequence). The CDR3 DNA reads TGTGCCACCAGCAGTATCTCTGGGGCCAACGTCCTGACTTTC. The encoded protein is CATSSISGANVLTF.

This clonotype was counted ten times or more. This chain connects TRBV4-1 to TRBJ1-1; 8 bases are a match to TRBD1. This CDR3 contains 18 residues. Trimming removed 3 bases from V and 2 bases from J; junction bases left unmatched: 14. The germline gives CDR1 MGHRA, CDR2 YSYEKL. The CDR3 DNA sequence: TGCGCCAGCAGCCAGAAGCCGCCCCGGGACAGGCTTAACACTGAAGCTTTCTTT. It is translated as CASSQKPPRDRLNTEAFF.

The sample holds a few counts of this clonotype. This sequence joins TRBV19 and TRBJ2-1; D gene unclear. CDR3 size: 15 residues. V was clipped by 4 bases and J by 0 bases, with 10 bases between them. The germline V gene encodes CDR1 LNHDA and CDR2 SQIVND (reference sequence). For the CDR3, the DNA is TGTGCCAGTAGTACGCTACCAAACTCCTACAATGAGCAGTTCTTC. Amino acids: CASSTLPNSYNEQFF.

This clonotype has at least ten counts. The CDR3, as DNA: TGTGCCAGCAGCTTAGTGCCTCACTTCGGAGCGGACATGCAAACTGGGGAGCAGTACTTC. This sequence encodes CASSLVPHFGADMQTGEQYF. The rearrangement uses TRBV11-1 and TRBJ2-7; perhaps D is TRBD1 or TRBD2 (5 bases each). Looked up from germline, CDR1 is SGHAT and CDR2 is FQDESV (reference sequence). The CDR3 is made up of 20 amino acids. Trimming pared 1 base from V and 7 bases from J, leaving 32 bases between.